The 10 T cell receptor beta chains presented below share a single source sample, sequenced in a study of T cells in Graves' hyperthyroidism and ophthalmopathy. The TCR beta CDR3 regions underwent amplification using RNA transcripts as the source. During a first-round RT-PCR of the TCR CDR3, the HTBI primer set was used. TCRdb re-derived calls from the multiplex PCR reads in MiXCR, one entry per CDR3 protein. The table shows 350,000 or so distinct CDR3 sequences, with roughly 20% occurring only once. The sample taken for sequencing was blood. These receptors all come from a woman in her forties with Graves' ophthalmopathy.

This chain connects TRBV6-1 to TRBJ1-5; 7 bases are a match to TRBD1. The CDR3 has 13 amino acids. The germline V gene encodes CDR1 MNHNS and CDR2 SASEGT. Germline trimming cut 6 bases from V and 6 bases from J; bases unmatched to any gene: 5. The CDR3 DNA is TGTGCCAGCAGAGACAGGGACGCTCAGCCCCAGCATTTT. As protein: CASRDRDAQPQHF.

This clonotype was detected ten times or more. This sequence may be a read error, since a much larger clone differs from it by one base. This sequence joins TRBV20-1 and TRBJ1-1; D perhaps matches TRBD1 (6 bases). The germline gives CDR1 DFQATT, CDR2 SNEGSKA (reference sequence). V was cut by 0 bases and J by 1 base, with 9 bases left in between. The CDR3 runs 14 residues. DNA of the CDR3: TGCAGTGCTAGAGATCCAGGGGCGAACACTGAAGCTTTCTTT. Translation: CSARDPGANTEAFF.

The table lists this clonotype with many counts. The J gene is TRBJ2-7, the V gene TRBV7-2; the D gene is possibly TRBD2 (7 bases). Germline V lookup: CDR1 SGHTA, CDR2 FQGNSA. The CDR3 spans 14 residues. V dropped 5 bases and J dropped 6 bases, with 17 bases sitting between them. CDR3 protein: CASSHYAGAFEQYF. The CDR3, as DNA: TGTGCCAGCAGCCATTACGCGGGGGCCTTCGAGCAGTACTTC.

Ten or more counts support this clonotype. The V call is TRBV4-1, the J call TRBJ2-7; D is ambiguous. Germline values: CDR1 MGHRA, CDR2 YSYEKL. This CDR3 region has 13 residues. V was pared by 3 bases and J by 3 bases, with 9 bases between. The CDR3 bases are TGCGCCAGCAGCCAGGGCGGTCTCTACGAGCAGTACTTC. Translated, it gives CASSQGGLYEQYF.

This clonotype was counted at least ten times. The chain has TRBV7-8 and TRBJ2-5; perhaps TRBD1 as D (6 bases). Trimming shortened V by 5 bases and J by 7 bases, and 17 bases separated the two germline ends. Germline CDR1 and CDR2: SGHVS and FQNEAQ. This CDR3 spans 14 amino acids. The DNA for the CDR3 is TGTGCCAGCAGCGCCTTACAGGGTCAGGGGACCCAGTACTTC. It codes for CASSALQGQGTQYF.

Concerning this clonotype itself: This could be a read error, since a much larger clone is one nucleotide away. The chain joins TRBV7-8 to TRBJ2-2; D gene uncertain. From germline, CDR1 is SGHVS and CDR2 FQNEAQ. V lost 2 bases and J lost 0, with 7 bases in between. The CDR3 extends over 15 amino acids. The chain's CDR3 is CASSLQATNTGELFF. The CDR3, as DNA: TGTGCCAGCAGCTTACAGGCGACGAACACCGGGGAGCTGTTTTTT. The full variable domain, completed using reference TRBV7-8 and TRBJ2-2, is GAGVSQSPRYKVAKRGQDVALRCDPISGHVSLFWYQQALGQGPEFLTYFQNEAQLDKSGLPSDRFFAERPEGSVSTLKIQRTQQEDSAVYLCASSLQATNTGELFFGEGSRLTVL.

This clonotype was found once. A read error may be the cause here, since a much bigger clone is one base away. The chain employs TRBV28 and TRBJ2-3; the D gene is possibly TRBD2 (5 bases). Germline V CDR1 and CDR2: MDHEN, SYDVKM. The CDR3 is 15 amino acids. The CDR3 loop is CASREGLAATDSQYF. The CDR3 coding sequence is TGTGCCAGCAGGGAAGGGCTAGCAGCCACAGATTCGCAGTATTTT.

This clonotype has ten or more counts. This chain joins TRBV7-2 and TRBJ1-5; D is undetermined. V was pared by 1 base and J by 1 base, with 8 bases between. Germline values: CDR1 SGHTA, CDR2 FQGNSA. The CDR3 extends over 15 amino acids. The CDR3 spells CASSLVIESNQPQHF. The CDR3 DNA sequence: TGTGCCAGCAGCTTAGTTATCGAAAGCAATCAGCCCCAGCATTTT.

This clonotype has ten or more counts. This chain's CDR3 is CASRTGLHTGELFF. Written as DNA, the CDR3 is TGTGCCAGCAGGACGGGACTGCACACCGGGGAGCTGTTTTTT. The chain links TRBV28 to TRBJ2-2; perhaps TRBD2 as D (6 bases). V lost 6 bases to trimming and J lost 3 bases, with 11 bases between them. Germline loops: CDR1 MDHEN, CDR2 SYDVKM. The CDR3 contains 14 residues.

This clonotype was counted at least ten times. This sequence joins TRBV5-1 and TRBJ1-2; TRBD1 might be the D (5 bases). The germline gives CDR1 SGHRS, CDR2 YFSETQ. The CDR3 sequence is 11 residues long. Trimming took off 0 bases at V and 8 bases at J, with 5 bases between the two ends. CDR3: CASSLEGGYTF. The CDR3 region has the DNA TGCGCCAGCAGCTTGGAGGGGGGCTACACCTTC.